These T cell receptor beta chains were read from a single sample in a study of regulatory T cells in long-lasting Graves disease. One entry per CDR3 protein, called by TCRdb with MiXCR from the multiplex PCR reads. The table has 550,000 to 700,000 distinct CDR3 sequences, roughly a sixth seen once. The same specimen was also included in a second study, on T cells in Graves' hyperthyroidism and ophthalmopathy.

The sequencing here drew on peripheral blood mononuclear cells (PBMCs), taken at new diagnosis, from a patient treated with antithyroid drugs. The source is a man younger than 35 with Graves disease. The CDR3 runs from the conserved cysteine through the conserved F or W.

V	length	J	CDR3
TRBV12-3/TRBV12-4	15	TRBJ2-3	CASTLGGSSTDTQYF
TRBV6-1	14	TRBJ1-2	CASRRTAVAYGYTF
TRBV20-1	13	TRBJ1-2	CSARDIGLDGYTF
TRBV7-6	14	TRBJ2-4	CASSLDSQGNIQYF
TRBV3-1	18	TRBJ1-1	CASSQVVGHLNWNTEAFF
TRBV27	15	TRBJ1-4	CASSSLGATNEKLFF
TRBV11-2	15	TRBJ2-1	CASSLERVRYNEQFF
TRBV6-5	15	TRBJ1-1	CASSYAQDMNTEAFF
TRBV20-1	14	TRBJ1-2	CSASDGGPHYGYTF
TRBV20-1	12	TRBJ2-3	CSAIFDYYTQYF
TRBV29-1	12	TRBJ2-4	CSARSQGNIQYF
TRBV6-2/TRBV6-3	11	TRBJ2-1	CASKSDNEQFF
TRBV10-3	12	TRBJ2-7	CASHEGGSEQYF
TRBV30	14	TRBJ2-7	CAWSTNSGPYEQYF
TRBV29-1	11	TRBJ2-5	CSVEWAETQYF
TRBV30	13	TRBJ2-1	CACGTSGSHEQFF
TRBV20-1	14	TRBJ2-7	CSASGQTSSYEQYF